This T cell receptor beta chain appears in the sequencing data of a study of blood T cell repertoires in COVID-19. Across the whole study: The origin of the acute and convalescent COVID-19 samples was the United States, Italy and Spain.

This CDR3 has 16 residues. With 3 bases clipped from V and 7 bases from J, the junction kept 9 bases outside the gene matches. The germline V gene has CDR1 SGHTA and CDR2 FQGNSA. Source study methods: Amplified reference gene primers provided the basis for estimating nucleated cell counts. The repertoire was sequenced with immunoSEQ multiplex PCR; TCRdb's copy has only in-frame clones and lacks some. V and J calls and clone size come straight from that table; D and trimming were deduced from the DNA. The repertoire consists of 200,000 to 300,000 clones, with roughly 84% occurring once and the leading ten covering about 27%.

The TCR was taken from a man in his forties or fifties with acute or convalescent COVID-19. The chain carries TRBV7-2 and TRBJ2-2, with 9 bases lining up with TRBD2. Input material: peripheral blood. The CDR3 spells CASSFRREGGIGELFF. The CDR3 DNA is TGTGCCAGCAGCTTTAGGCGGGAGGGCGGTATCGGGGAGCTGTTTTTT.